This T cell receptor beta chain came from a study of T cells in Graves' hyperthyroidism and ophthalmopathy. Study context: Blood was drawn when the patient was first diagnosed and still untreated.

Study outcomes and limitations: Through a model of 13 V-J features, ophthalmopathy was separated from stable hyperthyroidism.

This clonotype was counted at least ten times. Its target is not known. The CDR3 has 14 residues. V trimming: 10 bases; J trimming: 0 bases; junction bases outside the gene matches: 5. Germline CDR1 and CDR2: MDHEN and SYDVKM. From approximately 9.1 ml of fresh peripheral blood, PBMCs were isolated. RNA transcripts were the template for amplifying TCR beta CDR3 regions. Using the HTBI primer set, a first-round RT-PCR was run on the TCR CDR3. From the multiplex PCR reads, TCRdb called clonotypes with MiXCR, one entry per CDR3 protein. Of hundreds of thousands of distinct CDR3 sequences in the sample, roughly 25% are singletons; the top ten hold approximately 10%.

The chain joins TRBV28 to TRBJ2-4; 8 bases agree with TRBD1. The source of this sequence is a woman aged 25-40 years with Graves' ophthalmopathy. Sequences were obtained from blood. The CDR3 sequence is CAIGTGLAKNIQYF. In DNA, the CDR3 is TGTGCCATCGGGACAGGTTTAGCCAAAAACATTCAGTACTTC. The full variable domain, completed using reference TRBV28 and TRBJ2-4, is DVKVTQSSRYLVKRTGEKVFLECVQDMDHENMFWYRQDPGLGLRLIYFSYDVKMKEKGDIPEGYSVSREKKERFSLILESASTNQTSMYLCAIGTGLAKNIQYFGAGTRLSVL.